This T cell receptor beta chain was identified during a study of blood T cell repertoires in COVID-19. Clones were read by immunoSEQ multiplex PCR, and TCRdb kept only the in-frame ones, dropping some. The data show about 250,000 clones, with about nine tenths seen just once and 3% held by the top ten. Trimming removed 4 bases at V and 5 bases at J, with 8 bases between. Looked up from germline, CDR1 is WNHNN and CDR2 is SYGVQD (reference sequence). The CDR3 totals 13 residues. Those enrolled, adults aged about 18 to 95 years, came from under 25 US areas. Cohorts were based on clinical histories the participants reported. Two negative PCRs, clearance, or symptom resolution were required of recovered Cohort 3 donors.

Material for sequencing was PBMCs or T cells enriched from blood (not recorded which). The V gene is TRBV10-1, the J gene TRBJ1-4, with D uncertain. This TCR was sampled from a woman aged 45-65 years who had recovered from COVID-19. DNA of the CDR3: TGCGCCAGCAGTGGAACAGTAAATGAAAAACTGTTTTTT. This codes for CASSGTVNEKLFF.